A single count supports the clone carrying this TCR beta chain. The data originate from a study of blood T cell repertoires in COVID-19. Study-level information: The study drew acute and convalescent COVID-19 samples from the United States, Italy and Spain. PBMCs, B-cell-depleted T cells, or T cells were the source of the cDNA or gDNA that made up the material.

Original processing methods: From reference gene primer amplification, estimates of nucleated cell counts were derived. Method: immunoSEQ multiplex PCR; TCRdb's copy keeps in-frame clones and lacks some. Clone size and the V and J calls come from that table; the DNA yielded D and trimming. The repertoire holds 40,000 or so clones, with roughly 81% as singletons. This CDR3 is built from 12 residues. V lost 5 bases and J lost 4, with 9 bases in between. Germline V gene sequence: CDR1 MNHNY, CDR2 SVGAGI (reference sequence). The V call is TRBV6-6, the J call TRBJ2-7; unclear D gene. The source is a human donor in a cohort sampled during active COVID-19. What was sequenced was peripheral blood. Here the CDR3 reads CASSVDMYEQYF. The CDR3 DNA reads as TGTGCCAGCAGTGTCGACATGTACGAGCAGTACTTC.